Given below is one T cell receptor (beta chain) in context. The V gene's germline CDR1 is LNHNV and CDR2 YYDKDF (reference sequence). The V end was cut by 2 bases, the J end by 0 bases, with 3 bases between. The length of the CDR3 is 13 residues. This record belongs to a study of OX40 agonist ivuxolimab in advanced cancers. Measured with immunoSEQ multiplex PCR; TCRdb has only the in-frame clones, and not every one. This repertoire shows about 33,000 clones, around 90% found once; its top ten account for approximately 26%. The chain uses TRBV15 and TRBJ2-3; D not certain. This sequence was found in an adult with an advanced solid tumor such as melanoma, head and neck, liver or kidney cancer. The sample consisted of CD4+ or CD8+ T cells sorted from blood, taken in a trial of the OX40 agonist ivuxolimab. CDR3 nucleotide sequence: TGTGCCACCAGCAGATCTAGCACAGATACGCAGTATTTT. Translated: CATSRSSTDTQYF.